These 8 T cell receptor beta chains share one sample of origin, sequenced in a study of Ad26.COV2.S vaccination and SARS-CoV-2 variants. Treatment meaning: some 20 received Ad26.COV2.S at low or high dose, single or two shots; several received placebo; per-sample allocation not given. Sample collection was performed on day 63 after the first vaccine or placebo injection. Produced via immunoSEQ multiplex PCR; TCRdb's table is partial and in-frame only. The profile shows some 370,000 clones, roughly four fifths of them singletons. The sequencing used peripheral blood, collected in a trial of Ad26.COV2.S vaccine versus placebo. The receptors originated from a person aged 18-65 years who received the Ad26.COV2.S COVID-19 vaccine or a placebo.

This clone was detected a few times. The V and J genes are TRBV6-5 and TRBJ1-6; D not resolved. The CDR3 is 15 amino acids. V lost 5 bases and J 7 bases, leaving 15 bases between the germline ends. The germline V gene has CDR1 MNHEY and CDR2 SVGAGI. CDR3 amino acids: CASSQHDGANSPLHF. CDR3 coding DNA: TGTGCCAGCAGTCAACATGACGGTGCCAATTCACCCCTCCACTTT.

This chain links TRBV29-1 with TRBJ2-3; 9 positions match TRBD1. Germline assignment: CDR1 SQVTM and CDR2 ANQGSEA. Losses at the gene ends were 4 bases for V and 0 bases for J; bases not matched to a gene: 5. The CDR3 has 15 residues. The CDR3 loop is CSVARGQGSTDTQYF. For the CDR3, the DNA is TGCAGCGTTGCGCGTGGACAGGGGAGCACAGATACGCAGTATTTT.

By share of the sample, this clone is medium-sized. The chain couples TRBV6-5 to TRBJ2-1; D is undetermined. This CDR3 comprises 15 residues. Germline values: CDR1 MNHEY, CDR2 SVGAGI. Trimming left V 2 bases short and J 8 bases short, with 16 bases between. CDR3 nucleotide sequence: TGTGCCAGCAGTTACCGGAGTCGAATGTGGGATGAGCAGTTCTTC. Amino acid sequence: CASSYRSRMWDEQFF.

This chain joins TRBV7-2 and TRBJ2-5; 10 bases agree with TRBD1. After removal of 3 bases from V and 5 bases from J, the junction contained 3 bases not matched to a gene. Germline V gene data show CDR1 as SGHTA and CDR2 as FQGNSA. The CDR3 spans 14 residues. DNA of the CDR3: TGTGCCAGCAGCTTTGGGACAGGGGCCGAGACCCAGTACTTC. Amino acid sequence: CASSFGTGAETQYF.

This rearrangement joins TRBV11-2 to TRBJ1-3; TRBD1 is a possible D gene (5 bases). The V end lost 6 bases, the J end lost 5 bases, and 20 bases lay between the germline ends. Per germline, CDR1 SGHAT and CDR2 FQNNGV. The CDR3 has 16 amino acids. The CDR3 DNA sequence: TGTGCCAGCAGGTCCGAAGTGGCAGGGAAAAGAAACACCATATATTTT. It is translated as CASRSEVAGKRNTIYF.

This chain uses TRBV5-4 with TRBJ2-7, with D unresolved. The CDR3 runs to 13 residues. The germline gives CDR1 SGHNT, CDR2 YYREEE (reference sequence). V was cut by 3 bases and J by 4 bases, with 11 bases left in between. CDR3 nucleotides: TGTGCCAGCAGCTCGGACCTGAGATACGAGCAGTACTTC. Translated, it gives CASSSDLRYEQYF.

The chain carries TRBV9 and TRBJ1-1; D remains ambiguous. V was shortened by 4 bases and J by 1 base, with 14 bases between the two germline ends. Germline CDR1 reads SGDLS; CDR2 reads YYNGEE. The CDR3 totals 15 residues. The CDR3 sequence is CASSFSGRGNTEAFF. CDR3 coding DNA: TGTGCCAGCAGCTTCTCGGGTCGGGGGAACACTGAAGCTTTCTTT.

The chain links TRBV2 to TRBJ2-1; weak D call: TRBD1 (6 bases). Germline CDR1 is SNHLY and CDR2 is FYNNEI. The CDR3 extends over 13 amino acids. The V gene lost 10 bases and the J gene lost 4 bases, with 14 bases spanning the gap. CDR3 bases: TGTGCCACCCACCGGGACACTTACAATGAGCAGTTCTTC. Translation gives CATHRDTYNEQFF.